This T cell receptor beta chain derives from a study of identical twins. Study results and limitations: In beta out-of-frame sequences, the excess sharing between twins was weaker.

CDR3 length: 13 residues. V shed 2 bases and J shed 6 bases, with 8 bases lying between them. CDR1 and CDR2 from the germline V gene are PRHDT and FYEKMQ (reference sequence). On this clonotype: What it recognizes is unknown.

TCRdb re-called the 5' RACE reads with MiXCR, one entry per CDR3 protein. The table includes hundreds of thousands of distinct CDR3 sequences, 18% detected once. The same data also contributed to another study, on T cells expressing NK-cell markers. That publication notes: Of the CD8+ T cells in about 6 donors, roughly 1.0-7.5% belonged to dominant NKG2C+ clonotypes.

This TCR was recovered from a young woman in good health. Sequenced sample: PBMCs. The chain uses TRBV13 and TRBJ2-1; no reliable D call. The CDR3 coding sequence is TGTGCCAGCAGCTTATGGGCAATCAATGAGCAGTTCTTC. Translated, it gives CASSLWAINEQFF.